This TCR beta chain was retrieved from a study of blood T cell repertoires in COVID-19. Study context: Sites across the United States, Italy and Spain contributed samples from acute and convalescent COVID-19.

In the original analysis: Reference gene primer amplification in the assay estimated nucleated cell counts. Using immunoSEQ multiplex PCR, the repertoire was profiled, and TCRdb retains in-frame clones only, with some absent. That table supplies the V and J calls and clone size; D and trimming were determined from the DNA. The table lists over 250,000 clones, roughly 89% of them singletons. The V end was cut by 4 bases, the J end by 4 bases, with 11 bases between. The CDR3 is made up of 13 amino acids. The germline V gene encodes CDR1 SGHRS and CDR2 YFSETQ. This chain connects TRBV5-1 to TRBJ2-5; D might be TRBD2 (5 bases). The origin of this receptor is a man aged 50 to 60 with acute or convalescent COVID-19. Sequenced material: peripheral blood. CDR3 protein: CASSPRAGETQYF. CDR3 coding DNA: TGCGCCAGCAGCCCACGCGCGGGAGAGACCCAGTACTTC.